The 10 T cell receptor beta chains in this list originate from one sample, sequenced in a study of CD8+CD57+ T cells in acquired aplastic anemia (dated by TCRdb to 2016 to 2018). Patients chosen for sequencing had shown expansion of CD8+CD57+ cells by flow cytometry. TCRdb names Illumina HiSeq 2000 as the instrument used. TCR beta VDJ combination and CDR3 sequence profiling used genomic DNA as the template. TCRdb reworked the public reads: Q25 trimming with fastp, MiXCR clone assembly, productive beta chains retained. Duplicate CDR3 protein sequences are folded into a single record with the most common DNA and genes. Here the sample has 260,000 or so distinct CDR3 sequences; more than 45% occur a single time. Of the sample, approximately 7.8% falls within the top ten clones. The sample taken for sequencing was sorted CD4+, CD8+, or CD8+CD57+ T cells (not recorded which) from PBMCs. These receptors were obtained from a human donor with aplastic anemia.

This clonotype was picked up a small number of times. The chain combines TRBV6-4 with TRBJ2-1; 10 bases map to TRBD2. CDR1 MRHNA and CDR2 SNTAGT come from the germline V gene. V dropped 4 bases and J dropped 7; count of bases not matched to a gene: 7. The CDR3 extends over 15 amino acids. CDR3 protein: CASSASGRSGNEQFF. CDR3 in DNA: TGTGCCAGCAGTGCTAGCGGGAGATCGGGTAATGAGCAGTTCTTC.

This clonotype was seen more than once but under ten times. This chain links TRBV7-2 with TRBJ1-5; the match to TRBD1 covers 8 bases. The junction had 1 base not matched to a gene; V was cut back by 2 bases and J by 1 base. This CDR3 is 15 amino acids long. Germline V gene sequence: CDR1 SGHTA, CDR2 FQGNSA. CDR3 sequence: CASSLRTGSNQPQHF. In nucleotides, the CDR3 is TGTGCCAGCAGCTTACGGACAGGGAGCAATCAGCCCCAGCATTTT.

Worth noting for this clonotype: The CDR3 ends on some other residue instead of the conserved phenylalanine or tryptophan, so this is likely a read error. This chain joins TRBV6-2 or TRBV6-3 and TRBJ1-2; D perhaps matches TRBD1 (5 bases). V was cut by 5 bases and J by 1 base, with 17 bases left in between. The germline gives CDR1 MNHEY, CDR2 SVGEGT. This CDR3 has 16 residues. CDR3 coding DNA: TGTGCCAGCAGTCCGCGTCCAGGGAACCTTAACTATGGCTACACCGTC. Translated: CASSPRPGNLNYGYTV.

CDR3 DNA: TGCAGCGTTGAAGAAGGACAGGGCACTGAAGCTTTCTTT. Translated, it gives CSVEEGQGTEAFF. V usage is TRBV29-1 and J usage is TRBJ1-1, with TRBD1 identical over 8 bases. This CDR3 contains 13 residues. The germline V gene has CDR1 SQVTM and CDR2 ANQGSEA. V lost 0 bases and J lost 4; bases outside the gene matches: 1.

J is TRBJ1-2 and V is TRBV7-3; D might be TRBD1 (5 bases). With 5 bases removed from V and 3 bases from J, the gap between germline ends came to 7 bases. The germline CDR1 and CDR2 sequences are SGHTA and FQGTGA. The CDR3 spans 12 residues. The chain's CDR3 is CASSPGDYGYTF. CDR3 coding DNA: TGTGCCAGCAGCCCGGGGGACTATGGCTACACCTTC.

V usage is TRBV30 and J usage is TRBJ1-1; 7 bases line up with TRBD1. CDR1 and CDR2 (germline): GTSNPN, SVGIG (reference sequence). V shed 2 bases, J shed 0 bases, and the junction held 6 bases outside the gene matches. CDR3 length equals 15 residues. The CDR3: CAWSLADRVNTEAFF. As DNA, the CDR3 is TGTGCCTGGAGTCTCGCAGACAGGGTGAACACTGAAGCTTTCTTT. Full variable domain (outside the CDR3, taken from reference TRBV30 and TRBJ1-1): SQTIHQWPATLVQPVGSPLSLECTVEGTSNPNLYWYRQAAGRGLQLLFYSVGIGQISSEVPQNLSASRPQDRQFILSSKKLLLSDSGFYLCAWSLADRVNTEAFFGQGTRLTVV.

The chain is built from TRBV9 and TRBJ1-1, with 10 bases aligning to TRBD1. The CDR3 spans 19 residues. Trimming cost V 0 bases and J 0 bases; bases outside gene matches: 11. CDR1 is SGDLS, CDR2 YYNGEE, per germline. Here the CDR3 DNA reads TGTGCCAGCAGCGTAGAGGACCTGCGGACAGGGGGAATGAACACTGAAGCTTTCTTT. Its protein product is CASSVEDLRTGGMNTEAFF.

The chain has TRBV24-1 and TRBJ1-5; TRBD1 is a possible D gene (6 bases). V lost 10 bases, J lost 3 bases, and 12 bases lay in between. The CDR3 sequence is 13 residues long. Germline V gives CDR1 KGHDR, CDR2 SFDVKD. The chain's CDR3 is CATTGSANQPQHF. CDR3 in DNA: TGTGCCACTACAGGGTCCGCCAATCAGCCCCAGCATTTT.

This sequence joins TRBV15 and TRBJ1-1, with no clear D. Trimming removed 3 bases at V and 7 bases at J, with 6 bases between. This CDR3 spans 11 amino acids. Germline-derived CDR1 and CDR2 are LNHNV and YYDKDF (reference sequence). The CDR3: CATSREGEAFF. The CDR3 DNA follows: TGTGCCACCAGCAGGGAGGGTGAAGCTTTCTTT.

At least ten counts were recorded for this clonotype. V is TRBV5-1 and J is TRBJ2-7; TRBD1 agrees at 9 bases. V lost 4 bases and J lost 3; bases outside the gene matches: 8. The V gene's germline CDR1 is SGHRS and CDR2 YFSETQ. This CDR3 contains 15 residues. Here the CDR3 reads CASSLVGTGSYEQYF. In DNA, the CDR3 is TGCGCCAGCAGCCTCGTAGGGACAGGGAGCTACGAGCAGTACTTC. The variable domain in full, completed from reference TRBV5-1 and TRBJ2-7, reads KAGVTQTPRYLIKTRGQQVTLSCSPISGHRSVSWYQQTPGQGLQFLFEYFSETQRNKGNFPGRFSGRQFSNSRSEMNVSTLELGDSALYLCASSLVGTGSYEQYFGPGTRLTVT.